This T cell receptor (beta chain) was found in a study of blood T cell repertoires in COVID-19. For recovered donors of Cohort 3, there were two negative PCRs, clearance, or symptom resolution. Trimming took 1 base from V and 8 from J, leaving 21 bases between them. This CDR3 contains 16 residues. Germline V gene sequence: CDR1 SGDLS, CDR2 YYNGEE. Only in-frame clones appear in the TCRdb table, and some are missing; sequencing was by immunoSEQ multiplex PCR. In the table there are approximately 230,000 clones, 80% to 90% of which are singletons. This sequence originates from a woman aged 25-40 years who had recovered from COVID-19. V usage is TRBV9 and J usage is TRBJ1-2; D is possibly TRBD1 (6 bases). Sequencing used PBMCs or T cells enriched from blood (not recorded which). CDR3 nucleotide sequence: TGTGCCAGCAGCGTACACCCCGGGGGGGCGCGCCTCGGCTACACCTTC. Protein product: CASSVHPGGARLGYTF.